This T cell receptor beta chain emerged from a study of T and B cells in COVID-19 patients. Findings of the study overall: Few blood samples existed from mildly ill patients during symptoms or early in severe cases. At recovery TRB diversity and richness exceeded healthy donors, after highly clonal active COVID-19 repertoires.

Each TRB amplification used about 250-550 ng of genomic DNA from blood. Germline assignment: CDR1 LNHDA and CDR2 SQIVND (reference sequence). V shed 8 bases and J 8 bases; nucleotides not matched to a gene: 8. This CDR3 has 14 amino acids. BIOMED2 TRB-A/B primer pools were used in multiplex TRB PCR. TCRdb ran MiXCR on the multiplex PCR reads and lists one entry per CDR3 protein. The table has thousands of distinct CDR3 sequences, 25% to 35% seen once. Concerning this clonotype itself: Antigen: not known.

This chain uses TRBV19 with TRBJ2-1; 11 bases are a match to TRBD2. The sample taken for sequencing was blood. The clonotype originates from a human donor with active COVID-19. The CDR3: CASQGLAGGDEQFF. The CDR3 bases are TGTGCCAGTCAGGGGCTAGCGGGAGGTGATGAGCAGTTCTTC.